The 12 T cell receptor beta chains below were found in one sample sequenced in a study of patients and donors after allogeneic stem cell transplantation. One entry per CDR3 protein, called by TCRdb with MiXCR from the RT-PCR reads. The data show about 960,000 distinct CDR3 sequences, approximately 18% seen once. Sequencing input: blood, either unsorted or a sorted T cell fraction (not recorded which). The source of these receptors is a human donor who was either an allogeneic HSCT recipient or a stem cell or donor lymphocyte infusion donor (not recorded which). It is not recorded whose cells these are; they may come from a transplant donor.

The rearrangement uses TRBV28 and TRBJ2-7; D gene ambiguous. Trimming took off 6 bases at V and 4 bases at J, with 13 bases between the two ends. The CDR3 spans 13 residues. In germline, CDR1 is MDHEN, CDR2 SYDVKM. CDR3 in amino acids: CASSGVGRYEQYF. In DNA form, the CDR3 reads TGTGCCAGCAGCGGAGTGGGCCGGTACGAGCAGTACTTC.

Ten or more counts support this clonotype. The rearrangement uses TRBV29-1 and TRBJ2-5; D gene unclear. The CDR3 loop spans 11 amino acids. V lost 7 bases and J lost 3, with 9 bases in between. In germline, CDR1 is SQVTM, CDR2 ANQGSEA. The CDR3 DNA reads TGCAGCGGGGCAAGGGAAGAGACCCAGTACTTC. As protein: CSGAREETQYF.

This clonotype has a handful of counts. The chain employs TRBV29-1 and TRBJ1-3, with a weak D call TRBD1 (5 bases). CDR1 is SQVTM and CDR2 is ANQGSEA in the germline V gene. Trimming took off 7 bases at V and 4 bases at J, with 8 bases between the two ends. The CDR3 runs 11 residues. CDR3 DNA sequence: TGCAGCGCAAAGGGGGGAAACACCATATATTTT. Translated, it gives CSAKGGNTIYF.

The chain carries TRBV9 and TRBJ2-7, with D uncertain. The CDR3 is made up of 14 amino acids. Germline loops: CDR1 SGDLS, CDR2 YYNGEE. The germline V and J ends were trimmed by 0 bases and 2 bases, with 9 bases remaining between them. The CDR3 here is CASSVGPRTYEQYF. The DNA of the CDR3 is TGTGCCAGCAGCGTAGGTCCCAGGACCTACGAGCAGTACTTC.

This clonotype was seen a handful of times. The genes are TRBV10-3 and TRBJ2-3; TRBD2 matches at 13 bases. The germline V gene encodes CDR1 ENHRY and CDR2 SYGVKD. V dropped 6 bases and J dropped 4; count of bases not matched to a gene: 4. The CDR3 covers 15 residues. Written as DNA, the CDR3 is TGTGCCATCAGCGAAACTAGCGGGAGGGCAGATACGCAGTATTTT. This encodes CAISETSGRADTQYF.

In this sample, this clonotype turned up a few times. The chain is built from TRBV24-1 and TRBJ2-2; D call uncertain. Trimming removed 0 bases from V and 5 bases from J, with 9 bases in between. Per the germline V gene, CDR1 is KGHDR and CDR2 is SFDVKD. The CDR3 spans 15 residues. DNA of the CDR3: TGTGCCACCAGTGATTTGATGGGTTCAACCGGGGAGCTGTTTTTT. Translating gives CATSDLMGSTGELFF.

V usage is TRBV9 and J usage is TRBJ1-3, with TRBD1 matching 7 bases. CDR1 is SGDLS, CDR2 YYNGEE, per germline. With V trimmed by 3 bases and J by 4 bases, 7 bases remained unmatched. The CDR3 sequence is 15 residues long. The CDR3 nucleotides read TGTGCCAGCAGCGCCAAACAGGGGAACGGAAACACCATATATTTT. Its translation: CASSAKQGNGNTIYF. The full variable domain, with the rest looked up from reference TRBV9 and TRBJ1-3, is DSGVTQTPKHLITATGQRVTLRCSPRSGDLSVYWYQQSLDQGLQFLIQYYNGEERAKGNILERFSAQQFPDLHSELNLSSLELGDSALYFCASSAKQGNGNTIYFGEGSWLTVV.

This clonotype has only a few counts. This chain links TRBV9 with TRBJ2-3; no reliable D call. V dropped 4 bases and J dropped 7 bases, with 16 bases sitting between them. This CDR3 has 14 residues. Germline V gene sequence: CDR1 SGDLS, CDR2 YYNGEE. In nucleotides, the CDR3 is TGTGCCAGCAGCCCCCGACTCGAGGCCTATACGCAGTATTTT. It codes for CASSPRLEAYTQYF.

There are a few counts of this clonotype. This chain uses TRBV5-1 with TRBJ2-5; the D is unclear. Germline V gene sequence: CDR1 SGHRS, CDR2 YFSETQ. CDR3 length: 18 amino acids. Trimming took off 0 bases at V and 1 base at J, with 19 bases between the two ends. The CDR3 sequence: CASSLASALSLGQETQYF. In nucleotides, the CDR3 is TGCGCCAGCAGCTTGGCCTCGGCACTTTCCCTAGGCCAAGAGACCCAGTACTTC.

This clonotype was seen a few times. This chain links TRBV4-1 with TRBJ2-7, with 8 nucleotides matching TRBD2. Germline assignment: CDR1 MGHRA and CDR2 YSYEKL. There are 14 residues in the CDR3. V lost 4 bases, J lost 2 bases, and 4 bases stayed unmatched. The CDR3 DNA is TGCGCCAGCAGCCCACTAGCGGTAGCCTACGAGCAGTACTTC. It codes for CASSPLAVAYEQYF.

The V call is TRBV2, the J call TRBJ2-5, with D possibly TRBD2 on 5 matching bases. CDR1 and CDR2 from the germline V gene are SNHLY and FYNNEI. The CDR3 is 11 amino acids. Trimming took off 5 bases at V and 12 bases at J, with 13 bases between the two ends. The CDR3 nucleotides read TGTGCCAGCAGTACCCCGGGAAGAAAGTACTTC. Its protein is CASSTPGRKYF.

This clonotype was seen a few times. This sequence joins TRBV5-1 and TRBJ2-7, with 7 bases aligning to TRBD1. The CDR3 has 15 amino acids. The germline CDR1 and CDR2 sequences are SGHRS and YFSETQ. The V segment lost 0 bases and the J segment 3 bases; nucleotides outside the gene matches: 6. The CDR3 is CASSLGGTEDYEQYF. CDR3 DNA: TGCGCCAGCAGCTTGGGGGGGACAGAGGACTACGAGCAGTACTTC.